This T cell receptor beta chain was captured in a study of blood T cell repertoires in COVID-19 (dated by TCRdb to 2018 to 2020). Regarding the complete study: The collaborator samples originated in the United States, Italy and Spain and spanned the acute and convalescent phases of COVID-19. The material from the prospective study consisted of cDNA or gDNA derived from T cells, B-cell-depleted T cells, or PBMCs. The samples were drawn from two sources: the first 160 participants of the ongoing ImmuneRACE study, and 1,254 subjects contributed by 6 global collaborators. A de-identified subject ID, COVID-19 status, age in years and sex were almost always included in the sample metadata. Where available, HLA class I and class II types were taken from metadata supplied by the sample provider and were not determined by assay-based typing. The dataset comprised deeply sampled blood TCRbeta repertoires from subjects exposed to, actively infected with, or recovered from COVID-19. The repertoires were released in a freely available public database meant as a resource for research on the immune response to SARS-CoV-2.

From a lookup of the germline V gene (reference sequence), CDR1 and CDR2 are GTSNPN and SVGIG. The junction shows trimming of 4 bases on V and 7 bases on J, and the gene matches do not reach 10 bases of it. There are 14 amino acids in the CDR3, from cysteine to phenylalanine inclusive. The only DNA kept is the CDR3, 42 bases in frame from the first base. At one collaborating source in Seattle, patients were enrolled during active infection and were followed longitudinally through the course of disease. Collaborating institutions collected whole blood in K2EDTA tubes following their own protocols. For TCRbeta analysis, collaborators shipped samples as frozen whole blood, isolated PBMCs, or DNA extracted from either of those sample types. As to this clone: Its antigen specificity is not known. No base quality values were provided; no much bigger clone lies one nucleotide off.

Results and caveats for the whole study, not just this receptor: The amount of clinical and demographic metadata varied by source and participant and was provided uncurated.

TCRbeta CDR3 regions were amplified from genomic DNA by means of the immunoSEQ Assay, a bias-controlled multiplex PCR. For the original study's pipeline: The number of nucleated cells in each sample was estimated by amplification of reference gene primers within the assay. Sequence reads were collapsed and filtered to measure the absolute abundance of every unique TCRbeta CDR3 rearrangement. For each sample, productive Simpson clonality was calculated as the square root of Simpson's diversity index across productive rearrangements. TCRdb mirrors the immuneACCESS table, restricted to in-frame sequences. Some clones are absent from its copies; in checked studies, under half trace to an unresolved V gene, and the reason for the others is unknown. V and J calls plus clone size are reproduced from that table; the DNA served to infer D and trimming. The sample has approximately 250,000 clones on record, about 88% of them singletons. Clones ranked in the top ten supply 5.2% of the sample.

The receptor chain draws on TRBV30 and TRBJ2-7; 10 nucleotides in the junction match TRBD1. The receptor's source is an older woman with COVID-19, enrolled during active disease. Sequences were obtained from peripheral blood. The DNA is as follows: TGTGCCTGGAACATCGGGACAGGGGACTATGAGCAGTACTTC. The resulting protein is CAWNIGTGDYEQYF.